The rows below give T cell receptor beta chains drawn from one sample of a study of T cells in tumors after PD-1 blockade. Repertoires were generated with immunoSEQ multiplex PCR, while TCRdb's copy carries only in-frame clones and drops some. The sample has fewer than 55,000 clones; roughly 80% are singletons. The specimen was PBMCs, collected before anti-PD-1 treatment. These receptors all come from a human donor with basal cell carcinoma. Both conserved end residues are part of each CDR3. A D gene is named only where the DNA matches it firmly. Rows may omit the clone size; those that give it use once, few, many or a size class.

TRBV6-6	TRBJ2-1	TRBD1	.	TGTGCCAGCAGTCAAAGACAGGGGTCGAATGAGCAGTTCTTC	CASSQRQGSNEQFF
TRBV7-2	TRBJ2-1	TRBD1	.	TGTGCCAGCAGCCCCGACAGGGCCCGGGATGAGCAGTTCTTC	CASSPDRARDEQFF
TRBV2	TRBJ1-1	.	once	TGTGCCAGCACCGTACACCCGAACACTGAAGCTTTCTTT	CASTVHPNTEAFF
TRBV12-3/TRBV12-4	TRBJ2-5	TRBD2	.	TGTGCCAGCAGGCGGGGGGTCGGGGAGACCCAGTACTTC	CASRRGVGETQYF
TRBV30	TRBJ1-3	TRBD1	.	TGTGCCTGGAGCGAGACAGGGAGGAATAGAGGAAACACCATATATTTT	CAWSETGRNRGNTIYF
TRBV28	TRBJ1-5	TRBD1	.	TGTGCCAGCAGAACCCGGACAGGTTTTAGCAATCAGCCCCAGCATTTT	CASRTRTGFSNQPQHF
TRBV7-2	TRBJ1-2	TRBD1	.	TGTGCCAGCAGCTTAGTGGCGGCAGGGGGATATGGCTACACCTTC	CASSLVAAGGYGYTF
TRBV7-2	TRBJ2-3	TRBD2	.	TGTGCCAGCAGCTTAACTAGCGGGGGGGCCGGAGGAGATACGCAGTATTTT	CASSLTSGGAGGDTQYF
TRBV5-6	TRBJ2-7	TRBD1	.	TGTGCCAGCAGCTTGGTTGGACAGGGTGTAGGAGAGCAGTACTTC	CASSLVGQGVGEQYF
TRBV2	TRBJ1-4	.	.	TGTGCCAGCGGACAGAGTAATGAAAAACTGTTTTTT	CASGQSNEKLFF
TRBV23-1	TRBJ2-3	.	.	TGCGCCAGCAGTCAATCTCGGTACTCGGACAGCACAGATACGCAGTATTTT	CASSQSRYSDSTDTQYF
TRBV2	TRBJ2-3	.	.	TGTGCCAGCAGTCCGAGGTGGACAGATACGCAGTATTTT	CASSPRWTDTQYF